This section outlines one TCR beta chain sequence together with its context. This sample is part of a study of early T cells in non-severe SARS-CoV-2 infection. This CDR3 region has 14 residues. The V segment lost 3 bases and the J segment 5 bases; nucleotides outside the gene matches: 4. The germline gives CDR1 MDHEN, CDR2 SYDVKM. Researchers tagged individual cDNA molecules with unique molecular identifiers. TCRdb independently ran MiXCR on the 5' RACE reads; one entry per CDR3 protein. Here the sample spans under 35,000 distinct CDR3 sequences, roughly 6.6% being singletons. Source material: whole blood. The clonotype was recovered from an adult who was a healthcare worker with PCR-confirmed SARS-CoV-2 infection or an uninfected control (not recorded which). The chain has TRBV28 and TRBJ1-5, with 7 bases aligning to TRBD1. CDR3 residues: CASSFPDRYQPQHF. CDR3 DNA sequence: TGTGCCAGCAGTTTCCCGGACAGGTATCAGCCCCAGCATTTT.